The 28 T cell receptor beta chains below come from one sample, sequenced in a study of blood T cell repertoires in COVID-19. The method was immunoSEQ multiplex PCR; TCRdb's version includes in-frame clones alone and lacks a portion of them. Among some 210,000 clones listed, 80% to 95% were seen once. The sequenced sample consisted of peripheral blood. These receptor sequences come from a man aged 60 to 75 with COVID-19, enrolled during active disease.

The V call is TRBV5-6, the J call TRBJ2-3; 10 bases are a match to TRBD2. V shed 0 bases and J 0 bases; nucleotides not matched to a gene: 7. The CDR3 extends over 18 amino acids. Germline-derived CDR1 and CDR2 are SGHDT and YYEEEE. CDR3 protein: CASSLVLAGVPSTDTQYF. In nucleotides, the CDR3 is TGTGCCAGCAGCTTGGTCCTAGCGGGGGTCCCTAGCACAGATACGCAGTATTTT.

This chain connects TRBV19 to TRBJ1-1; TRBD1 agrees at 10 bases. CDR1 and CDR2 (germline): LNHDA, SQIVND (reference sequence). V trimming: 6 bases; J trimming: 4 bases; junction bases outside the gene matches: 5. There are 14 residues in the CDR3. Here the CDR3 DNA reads TGTGCCAGTAGCGACAGACAGGGGGCCACTGAAGCTTTCTTT. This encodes CASSDRQGATEAFF. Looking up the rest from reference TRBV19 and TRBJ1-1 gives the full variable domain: DGGITQSPKYLFRKEGQNVTLSCEQNLNHDAMYWYRQDPGQGLRLIYYSQIVNDFQKGDIAEGYSVSREKKESFPLTVTSAQKNPTAFYLCASSDRQGATEAFFGQGTRLTVV.

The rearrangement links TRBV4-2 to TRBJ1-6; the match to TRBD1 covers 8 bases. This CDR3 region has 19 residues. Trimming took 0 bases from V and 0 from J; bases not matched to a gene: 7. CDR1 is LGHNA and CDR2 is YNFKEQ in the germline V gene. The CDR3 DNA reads TGTGCCAGCAGCCAAGAGTTGCAGGGGGCCCTCTCCTATAATTCACCCCTCCACTTT. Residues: CASSQELQGALSYNSPLHF.

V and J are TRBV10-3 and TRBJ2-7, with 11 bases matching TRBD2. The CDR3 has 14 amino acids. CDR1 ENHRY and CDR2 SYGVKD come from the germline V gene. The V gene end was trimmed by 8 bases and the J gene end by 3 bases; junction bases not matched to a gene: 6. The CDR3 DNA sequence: TGTGCCATCGGGCCTAGCGGGAGGAACTACGAGCAGTACTTC. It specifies CAIGPSGRNYEQYF.

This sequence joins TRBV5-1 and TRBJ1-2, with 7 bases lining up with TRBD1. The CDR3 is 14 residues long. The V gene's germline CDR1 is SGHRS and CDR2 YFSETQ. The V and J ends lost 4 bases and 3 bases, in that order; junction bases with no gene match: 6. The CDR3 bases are TGCGCCAGCAGCGCAGGCGGGACAGACTATGGCTACACCTTC. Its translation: CASSAGGTDYGYTF.

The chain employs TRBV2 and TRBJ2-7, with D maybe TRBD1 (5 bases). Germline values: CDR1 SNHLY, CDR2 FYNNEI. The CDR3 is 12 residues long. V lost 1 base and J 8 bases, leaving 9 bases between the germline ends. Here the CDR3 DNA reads TGTGCCAGCAGTGAAGGCCCAGGGAAGCAGTACTTC. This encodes CASSEGPGKQYF.

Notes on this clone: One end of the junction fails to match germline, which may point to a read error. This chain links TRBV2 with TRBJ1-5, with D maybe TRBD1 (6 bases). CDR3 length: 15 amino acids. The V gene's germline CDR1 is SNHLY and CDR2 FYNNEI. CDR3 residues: CASREDRPSNQPQHF. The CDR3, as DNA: TGTGCCAGCAGGGAAGACAGGCCTAGCAATCAGCCCCAGCATTTT.

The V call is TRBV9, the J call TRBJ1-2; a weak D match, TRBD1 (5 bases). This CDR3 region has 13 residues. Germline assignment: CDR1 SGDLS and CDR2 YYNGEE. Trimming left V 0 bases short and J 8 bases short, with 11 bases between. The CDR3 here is CASSVGQTPGYTF. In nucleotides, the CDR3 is TGTGCCAGCAGCGTAGGACAGACCCCGGGCTACACCTTC.

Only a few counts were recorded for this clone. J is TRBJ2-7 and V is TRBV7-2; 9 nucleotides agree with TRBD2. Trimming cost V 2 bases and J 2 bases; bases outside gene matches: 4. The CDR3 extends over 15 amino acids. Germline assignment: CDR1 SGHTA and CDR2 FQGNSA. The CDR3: CASSLWASGTYEQYF. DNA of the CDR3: TGTGCCAGCAGCTTATGGGCTAGCGGGACCTACGAGCAGTACTTC.

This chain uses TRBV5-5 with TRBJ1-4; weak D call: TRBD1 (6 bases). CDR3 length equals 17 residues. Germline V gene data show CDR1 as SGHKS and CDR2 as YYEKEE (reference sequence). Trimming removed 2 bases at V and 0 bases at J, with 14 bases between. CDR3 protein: CASSLFVGGATNEKLFF. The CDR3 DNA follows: TGTGCCAGCAGCTTATTCGTTGGGGGCGCAACTAATGAAAAACTGTTTTTT.

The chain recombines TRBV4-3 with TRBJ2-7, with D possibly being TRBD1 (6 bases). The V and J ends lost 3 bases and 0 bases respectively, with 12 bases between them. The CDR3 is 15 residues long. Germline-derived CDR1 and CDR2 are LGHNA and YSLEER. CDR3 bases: TGCGCCAGCAGCCAGACCGGGACATTCTCCTACGAGCAGTACTTC. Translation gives CASSQTGTFSYEQYF.

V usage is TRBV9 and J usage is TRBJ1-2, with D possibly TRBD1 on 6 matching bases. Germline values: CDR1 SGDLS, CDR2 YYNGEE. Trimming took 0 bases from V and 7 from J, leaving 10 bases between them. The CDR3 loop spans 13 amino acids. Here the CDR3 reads CASSVGTGPGYTF. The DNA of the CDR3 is TGTGCCAGCAGCGTAGGTACAGGGCCTGGCTACACCTTC. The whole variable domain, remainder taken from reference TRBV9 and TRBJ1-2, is DSGVTQTPKHLITATGQRVTLRCSPRSGDLSVYWYQQSLDQGLQFLIQYYNGEERAKGNILERFSAQQFPDLHSELNLSSLELGDSALYFCASSVGTGPGYTFGSGTRLTVV.

The CDR3: CASSLHWTGSFRATEAFF. The CDR3 nucleotides are TGTGCCAGCAGCTTACACTGGACAGGGTCATTTAGGGCCACTGAAGCTTTCTTT. This sequence joins TRBV7-2 and TRBJ1-1, with 8 bases aligning to TRBD1. The CDR3 loop spans 18 amino acids. The germline gives CDR1 SGHTA, CDR2 FQGNSA. J lost 4 bases, V lost 2 bases, and 15 bases had no gene match. Variable domain in full (rest from reference TRBV7-2 and TRBJ1-1): GAGVSQSPSNKVTEKGKDVELRCDPISGHTALYWYRQSLGQGLEFLIYFQGNSAPDKSGLPSDRFSAERTGGSVSTLTIQRTQQEDSAVYLCASSLHWTGSFRATEAFFGQGTRLTVV.

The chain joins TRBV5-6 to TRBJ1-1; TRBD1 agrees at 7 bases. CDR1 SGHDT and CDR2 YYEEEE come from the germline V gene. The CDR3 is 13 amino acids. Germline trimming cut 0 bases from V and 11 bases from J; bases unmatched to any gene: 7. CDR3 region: CASSLERGLRAFF. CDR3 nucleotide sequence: TGTGCCAGCAGCTTGGAGAGGGGGCTCCGGGCTTTCTTT.

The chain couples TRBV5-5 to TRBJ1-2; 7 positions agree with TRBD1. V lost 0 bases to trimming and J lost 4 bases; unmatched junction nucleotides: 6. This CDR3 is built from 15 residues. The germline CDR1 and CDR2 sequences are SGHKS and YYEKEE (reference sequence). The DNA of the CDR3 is TGTGCCAGCAGCTTGGAAGGGGGCGCGGGCTATGGCTACACCTTC. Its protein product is CASSLEGGAGYGYTF.

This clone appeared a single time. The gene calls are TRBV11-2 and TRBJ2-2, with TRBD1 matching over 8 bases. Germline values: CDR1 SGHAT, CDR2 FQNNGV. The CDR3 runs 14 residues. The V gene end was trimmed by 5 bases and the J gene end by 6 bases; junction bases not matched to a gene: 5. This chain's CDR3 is CASSVGQEAGELFF. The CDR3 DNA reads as TGTGCCAGCAGCGTGGGACAGGAGGCCGGGGAGCTGTTTTTT.

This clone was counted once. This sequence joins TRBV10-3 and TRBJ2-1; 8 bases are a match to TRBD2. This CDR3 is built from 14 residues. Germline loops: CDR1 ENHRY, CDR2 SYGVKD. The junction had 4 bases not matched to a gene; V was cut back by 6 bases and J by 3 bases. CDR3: CAIRAGGNYNEQFF. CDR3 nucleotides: TGTGCCATCAGGGCGGGAGGTAACTACAATGAGCAGTTCTTC.

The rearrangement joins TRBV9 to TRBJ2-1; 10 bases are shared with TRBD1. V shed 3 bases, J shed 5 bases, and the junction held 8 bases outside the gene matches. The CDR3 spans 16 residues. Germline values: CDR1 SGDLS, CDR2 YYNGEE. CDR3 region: CASSARRQGADNEQFF. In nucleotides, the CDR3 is TGTGCCAGCAGCGCTAGGAGACAGGGGGCGGACAATGAGCAGTTCTTC.

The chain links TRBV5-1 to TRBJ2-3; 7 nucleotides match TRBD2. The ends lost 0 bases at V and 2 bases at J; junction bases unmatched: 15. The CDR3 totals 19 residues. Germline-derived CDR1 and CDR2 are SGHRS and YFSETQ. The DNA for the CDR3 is TGCGCCAGCAGCTTGGCCTCTAGCGGAGACGGACTTATCACAGATACGCAGTATTTT. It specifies CASSLASSGDGLITDTQYF.

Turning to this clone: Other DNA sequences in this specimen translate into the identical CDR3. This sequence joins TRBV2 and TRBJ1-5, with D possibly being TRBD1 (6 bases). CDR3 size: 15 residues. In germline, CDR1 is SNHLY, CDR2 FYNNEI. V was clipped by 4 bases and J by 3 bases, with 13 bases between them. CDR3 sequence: CASSVQGLSNQPQHF. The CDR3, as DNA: TGTGCCAGCAGTGTACAGGGCCTTTCCAATCAGCCCCAGCATTTT. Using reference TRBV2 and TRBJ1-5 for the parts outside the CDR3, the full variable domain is EPEVTQTPSHQVTQMGQEVILRCVPISNHLYFYWYRQILGQKVEFLVSFYNNEISEKSEIFDDQFSVERPDGSNFTLKIRSTKLEDSAMYFCASSVQGLSNQPQHFGDGTRLSIL.

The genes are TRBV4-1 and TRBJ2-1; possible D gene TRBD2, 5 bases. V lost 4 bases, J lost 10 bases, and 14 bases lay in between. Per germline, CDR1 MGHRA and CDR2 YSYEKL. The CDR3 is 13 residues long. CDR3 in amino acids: CASSRSSREEQFF. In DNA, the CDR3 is TGCGCCAGCAGCCGCTCCTCCCGGGAAGAGCAGTTCTTC.

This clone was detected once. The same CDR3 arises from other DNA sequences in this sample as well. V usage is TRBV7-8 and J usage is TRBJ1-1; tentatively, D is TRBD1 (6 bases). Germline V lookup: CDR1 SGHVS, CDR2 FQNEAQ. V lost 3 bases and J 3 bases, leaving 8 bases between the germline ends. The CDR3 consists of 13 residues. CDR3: CASSLGGHTEAFF. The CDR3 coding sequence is TGTGCCAGCAGCTTGGGGGGGCACACTGAAGCTTTCTTT.

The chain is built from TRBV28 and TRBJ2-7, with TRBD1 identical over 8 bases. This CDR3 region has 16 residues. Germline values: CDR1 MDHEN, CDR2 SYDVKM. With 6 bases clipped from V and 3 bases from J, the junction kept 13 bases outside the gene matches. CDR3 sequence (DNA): TGTGCCAGCAGCTTCTCGGGACAGGTAGAGGACTACGAGCAGTACTTC. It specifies CASSFSGQVEDYEQYF.

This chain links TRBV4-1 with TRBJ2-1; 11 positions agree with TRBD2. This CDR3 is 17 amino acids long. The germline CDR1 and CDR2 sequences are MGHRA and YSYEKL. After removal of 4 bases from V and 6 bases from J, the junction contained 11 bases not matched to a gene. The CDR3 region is CASSPGIAGGLVNEQFF. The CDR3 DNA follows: TGCGCCAGCAGCCCCGGAATAGCGGGGGGGCTGGTCAATGAGCAGTTCTTC.

In nucleotides, the CDR3 is TGTGCCTGGAGTGGGACAGTTAGTGGCCAGCCCCAGCATTTT. Protein product: CAWSGTVSGQPQHF. The chain has TRBV30 and TRBJ1-5; D is possibly TRBD1 (6 bases). Per the germline V gene, CDR1 is GTSNPN and CDR2 is SVGIG (reference sequence). V was cut by 1 base and J by 7 bases, with 14 bases left in between. CDR3 size: 14 residues.

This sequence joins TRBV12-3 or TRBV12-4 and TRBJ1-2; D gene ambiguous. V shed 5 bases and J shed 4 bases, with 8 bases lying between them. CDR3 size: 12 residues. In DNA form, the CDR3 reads TGTGCCAGCAGTACTGGTGGCTATGGCTACACCTTC. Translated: CASSTGGYGYTF.

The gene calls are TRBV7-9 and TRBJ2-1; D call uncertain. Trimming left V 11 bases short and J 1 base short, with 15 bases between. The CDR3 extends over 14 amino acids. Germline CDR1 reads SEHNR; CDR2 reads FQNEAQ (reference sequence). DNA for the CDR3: TGTGCCCACTCCAGACCGGGTTCCTACAATGAGCAGTTCTTC. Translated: CAHSRPGSYNEQFF. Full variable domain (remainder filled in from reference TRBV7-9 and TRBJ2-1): DTGVSQNPRHKITKRGQNVTFRCDPISEHNRLYWYRQTLGQGPEFLTYFQNEAQLEKSRLLSDRFSAERPKGSFSTLEIQRTEQGDSAMYLCAHSRPGSYNEQFFGPGTRLTVL.

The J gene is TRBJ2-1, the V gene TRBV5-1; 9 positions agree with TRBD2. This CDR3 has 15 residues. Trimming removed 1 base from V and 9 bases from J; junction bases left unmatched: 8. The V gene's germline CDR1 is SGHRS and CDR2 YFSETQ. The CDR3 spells CASSLTAGGPSEQFF. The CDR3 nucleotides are TGCGCCAGCAGCTTGACGGCGGGAGGGCCAAGTGAGCAGTTCTTC. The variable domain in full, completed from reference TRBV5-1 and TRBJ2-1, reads KAGVTQTPRYLIKTRGQQVTLSCSPISGHRSVSWYQQTPGQGLQFLFEYFSETQRNKGNFPGRFSGRQFSNSRSEMNVSTLELGDSALYLCASSLTAGGPSEQFFGPGTRLTVL.